Below are 9 T cell receptor beta chains sequenced from a single sample in a study of blood T cell repertoires in COVID-19. The data were produced by immunoSEQ multiplex PCR, yet TCRdb's version contains in-frame clones alone and is incomplete. The sample consists of under 350,000 clones, around 86% of them appearing once. The sequenced material came from peripheral blood. The source of these receptors is a young man with active or convalescent COVID-19.

This clone was recorded many times. The genes are TRBV5-1 and TRBJ2-2; 9 bases match TRBD2. The CDR3 spans 16 residues. The trim removed 3 bases at V and 3 bases at J, leaving 6 bases unmatched. Germline V gene sequence: CDR1 SGHRS, CDR2 YFSETQ. CDR3 coding DNA: TGCGCCAGCAGCTCAGCGGGGGGCGAGGACACCGGGGAGCTGTTTTTT. This translates into CASSSAGGEDTGELFF.

The V call is TRBV12-3 or TRBV12-4, the J call TRBJ1-2; no definite D call. The CDR3 is 12 amino acids. V was pared by 3 bases and J by 6 bases, with 8 bases between. The CDR3 is CASSFGEDGYTF. The CDR3 DNA follows: TGTGCCAGCAGTTTTGGGGAGGATGGCTACACCTTC.

Only one count was recorded for this clone. This chain links TRBV4-1 with TRBJ1-1, with D unclear. The V end lost 1 base, the J end lost 1 base, and 7 bases lay between the germline ends. Looked up from germline, CDR1 is MGHRA and CDR2 is YSYEKL. The CDR3 length is 14 residues. The CDR3 DNA reads TGCGCCAGCAGCCAAGGTGTCGGGAACACTGAAGCTTTCTTT. Amino acid sequence: CASSQGVGNTEAFF.

In this sample, this clone turned up once. This chain links TRBV12-3 or TRBV12-4 with TRBJ2-3; possibly TRBD2 for D (5 bases). The CDR3 extends over 13 amino acids. V lost 3 bases and J lost 5, with 9 bases in between. CDR3 sequence reads: CASSFPGIDTQYF. Written as DNA, the CDR3 is TGTGCCAGCAGTTTCCCCGGGATAGATACGCAGTATTTT.

The rearrangement joins TRBV4-1 to TRBJ1-3; perhaps TRBD1 as D (6 bases). The CDR3 totals 20 residues. V lost 0 bases to trimming and J lost 0 bases, with 21 bases between them. In germline, CDR1 is MGHRA, CDR2 YSYEKL. The CDR3 DNA reads as TGCGCCAGCAGCCAAGAACTCGGCAGGGGCCAAACAAGCTCTGGAAACACCATATATTTT. Its protein is CASSQELGRGQTSSGNTIYF.

The chain links TRBV5-1 to TRBJ2-3; 9 positions agree with TRBD2. V gave up 5 bases and J gave up 0 bases; unmatched junction bases: 4. This CDR3 is 15 amino acids long. Germline lookup yields CDR1 SGHRS and CDR2 YFSETQ. CDR3 sequence: CASRRLAVSTDTQYF. The CDR3 DNA reads as TGCGCCAGCAGGCGACTAGCGGTGAGCACAGATACGCAGTATTTT.

The rearrangement links TRBV6-1 to TRBJ1-1, with 8 positions matching TRBD1. The V and J ends lost 3 bases and 1 base, in that order; junction bases with no gene match: 4. The CDR3 has 15 residues. CDR1 and CDR2 (germline): MNHNS, SASEGT. The CDR3 is CASSDPGQANTEAFF. CDR3 nucleotide sequence: TGTGCCAGCAGTGACCCGGGACAGGCGAACACTGAAGCTTTCTTT.

The chain joins TRBV6-5 to TRBJ2-5, with 7 bases that match TRBD1. Trimming took 7 bases from V and 2 from J; bases not matched to a gene: 4. The CDR3 spans 13 residues. Germline CDR1 reads MNHEY; CDR2 reads SVGAGI. This CDR3 is CASTLTGQETQYF. In nucleotides, the CDR3 is TGTGCCAGCACATTGACAGGGCAAGAGACCCAGTACTTC.

The chain employs TRBV6-5 and TRBJ1-4, with a weak D call TRBD1 (6 bases). V lost 4 bases and J 8 bases, leaving 17 bases between the germline ends. The CDR3 spans 15 residues. Germline assignment: CDR1 MNHEY and CDR2 SVGAGI. CDR3 protein: CASSSYRAGEEKLFF. The CDR3 DNA reads as TGTGCCAGCAGTTCCTACAGGGCGGGAGAAGAAAAACTGTTTTTT.